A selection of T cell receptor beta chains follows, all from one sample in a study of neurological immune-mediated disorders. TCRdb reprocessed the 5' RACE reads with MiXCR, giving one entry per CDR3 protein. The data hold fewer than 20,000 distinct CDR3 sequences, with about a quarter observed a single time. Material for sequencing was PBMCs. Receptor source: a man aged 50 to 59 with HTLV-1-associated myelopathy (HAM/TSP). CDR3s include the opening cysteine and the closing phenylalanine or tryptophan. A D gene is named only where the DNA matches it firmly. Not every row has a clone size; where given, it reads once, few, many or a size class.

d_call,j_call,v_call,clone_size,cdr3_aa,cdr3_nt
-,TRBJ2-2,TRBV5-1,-,CASSWGSTGELFF,TGCGCCAGCAGCTGGGGCAGCACCGGGGAGCTGTTTTTT
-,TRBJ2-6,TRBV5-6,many,CASSLTGPGANVLTF,TGTGCCAGCAGCTTAACAGGGCCTGGGGCCAACGTCCTGACTTTC
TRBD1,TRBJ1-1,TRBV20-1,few,CSAWTGNTEAFF,TGCAGTGCATGGACAGGGAACACTGAAGCTTTCTTT
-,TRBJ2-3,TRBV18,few,CASSPDRSSTDTQYF,TGTGCCAGCTCACCTGACAGGAGTAGCACAGATACGCAGTATTTT
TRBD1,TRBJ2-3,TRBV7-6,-,CASSPGGDTQYF,TGTGCCAGCAGCCCAGGGGGAGATACGCAGTATTTT
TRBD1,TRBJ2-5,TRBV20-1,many,CSVGQGAGQETQYF,TGCAGTGTGGGTCAGGGGGCAGGACAAGAGACCCAGTACTTC
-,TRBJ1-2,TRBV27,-,CASSIRLNSYGYTF,TGTGCCAGCAGTATAAGGCTAAACAGCTATGGCTACACCTTC
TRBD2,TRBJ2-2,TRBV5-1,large,CASSLSGGGELFF,TGCGCCAGCAGCTTGAGCGGGGGCGGGGAGCTGTTTTTT
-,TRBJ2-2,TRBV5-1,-,CASSFNNANTGELFF,TGCGCCAGCAGCTTCAACAACGCGAACACCGGGGAGCTGTTTTTT
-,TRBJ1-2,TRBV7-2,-,CASSFGTKNYGYTF,TGTGCCAGCAGCTTCGGGACAAAAAACTATGGCTACACCTTC
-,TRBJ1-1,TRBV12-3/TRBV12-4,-,CASSLGEGTEAFF,TGTGCCAGCAGTTTAGGTGAGGGCACTGAAGCTTTCTTT
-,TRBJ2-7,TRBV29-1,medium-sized,CSGAGGGGEQYF,TGCAGCGGGGCAGGGGGAGGTGGCGAGCAGTACTTC
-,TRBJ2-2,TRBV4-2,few,CASSHRDVGANTGELFF,TGTGCCAGCAGCCACAGGGATGTAGGGGCGAACACCGGGGAGCTGTTTTTT
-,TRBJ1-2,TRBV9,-,CASSVEAVVYYGYTF,TGTGCCAGCAGCGTAGAAGCAGTGGTCTACTATGGCTACACCTTC
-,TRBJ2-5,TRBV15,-,CATTPLGLETQYF,TGTGCCACCACCCCGTTGGGACTGGAGACCCAGTACTTC